Reported below is one TCR beta chain. The sample belongs to a study of neoadjuvant anti-PD-1 for oral cavity cancer. Here immunoSEQ multiplex PCR was the method, and the copy in TCRdb shows in-frame clones only, minus some. The data show about 68,000 clones, roughly 81% seen once. Time point in this sample: after neoadjuvant nivolumab, at surgical resection. The CDR3 has 16 amino acids. Trimming cost V 4 bases and J 0 bases, with 18 bases left between them. Germline values: CDR1 SQVTM, CDR2 ANQGSEA. This TCR was recovered from a person between 40 and 85 years old with oral cavity squamous cell carcinoma. The rearrangement joins TRBV29-1 to TRBJ1-1; tentatively, D is TRBD1 (6 bases). The material sequenced was PBMCs, taken after nivolumab (anti-PD-1) treatment. The chain's CDR3 is CSVGYGGVGMNTEAFF. In DNA form, the CDR3 reads TGCAGCGTTGGTTATGGGGGCGTGGGTATGAACACTGAAGCTTTCTTT.